The entry that follows covers one TCR beta chain sequence. Its antigen is unknown. Germline V gives CDR1 SSHAT, CDR2 FNYEAQ (reference sequence). The CDR3 runs to 19 residues. UMI labels and 5' RACE were used to prepare the TRB cDNA libraries. TCRdb re-called the 5' RACE reads, yielding one record per CDR3 amino acid sequence without DNA. The listing records roughly 29,000 distinct CDR3 sequences. The sample comes from a study of CXCR3-negative and CXCR3-positive naive CD8 T cells. Study details: The libraries yielded about 130 million TRB reads, about 1.5 +/- 0.3 million each.

General study results and limits: Across naive subsets, surface CD5 expression was comparable, and TCR strength was inferred from properties of the TRB CDR3. With CXCR3 expression partially decreased after cryopreservation, most assays relied on fresh PBMCs. Naive CXCR3-positive and CXCR3-negative cells shared similar TRBV-TRBJ usage, unlike memory cells.

The chain employs TRBV7-7 and TRBJ2-1; checking the TCRdb D call of TRBD2 is not possible without DNA. Sequencing used memory CD8+ T cells from blood. This sequence originates from a human donor in good health. Some clones in this sample may be carry-over from other donors' samples. The chain's CDR3 is CASSPEPPLASGLYNEQFF.